This T cell receptor beta chain emerged from a study of control samples from healthy donors and cancer patients. Some clones are missing from TCRdb's copy, which holds only in-frame ones; the method was immunoSEQ multiplex PCR. The table shows about 140,000 clones, with 92% occurring only once. CDR1 and CDR2 from the germline V gene are SNHLY and FYNNEI. V was cut by 6 bases and J by 3 bases, with 8 bases left in between. The CDR3 is made up of 12 amino acids. The chain has TRBV2 and TRBJ1-2, with D tentatively TRBD1 (6 bases). The specimen sequenced was blood. This receptor was identified in a man aged 25-40 years in good health. The CDR3 is CASSYRDYGYTF. The CDR3 DNA is TGTGCCAGCAGCTACAGGGACTATGGCTACACCTTC.